This TCR beta chain was found in a study of blood T cell repertoires in COVID-19. Study-level background: Sites in the United States, Italy and Spain provided acute and convalescent COVID-19 samples.

This clone was seen a single time. Using immunoSEQ multiplex PCR, the repertoire was profiled, and TCRdb retains in-frame clones only, with some absent. The sample records about 140,000 clones, around 80% being singletons. The CDR3 covers 11 residues. Germline-derived CDR1 and CDR2 are SGHDN and FVKESK. Trimming left V 4 bases short and J 7 bases short, with 5 bases between. Living in 24 US areas, the participants were between 18 and 89 years of age. Allocation to cohorts depended on clinical history reported by the participants. The receptor was isolated from a woman younger than 30 who had been exposed to COVID-19. The gene calls are TRBV14 and TRBJ2-1; D gene uncertain. Material for sequencing was PBMCs or T cells enriched from blood (not recorded which). The CDR3 reads CASSLFNEQFF. The CDR3 DNA is TGTGCCAGCAGCCTATTTAATGAGCAGTTCTTC.